This TCR beta chain was captured by sequencing in a study of blood T cell repertoires in COVID-19. Trimming took 4 bases from V and 6 from J, leaving 13 bases between them. The CDR3 length is 14 residues. Germline CDR1 and CDR2: MNHEY and SMNVEV (reference sequence). In the authors' workflow: Amplification of reference gene primers provided the estimated nucleated cell counts. Assay: immunoSEQ multiplex PCR; the TCRdb copy retains only in-frame clones and omits some. From that table come the V and J calls and clone size; the DNA was used to work out D and trimming. The data hold roughly 150,000 clones, with more than 70% observed a single time.

Sample: PBMCs or T cells enriched from blood (not recorded which). This rearrangement joins TRBV27 to TRBJ2-1; TRBD1 might be the D (6 bases). The sequence was collected from a man aged 40-49 years who had recovered from COVID-19. The CDR3 protein is CASSYQSRGNEQFF. The CDR3 DNA sequence: TGTGCCAGCAGTTATCAGTCCAGGGGCAATGAGCAGTTCTTC.